This TCR beta chain was documented in a study of cytomegalovirus exposure and HLA in healthy donors. Use of 60 Vbeta and 13 Jbeta primers characterized the PCR. Sequencing was performed with immunoSEQ multiplex PCR; in TCRdb, only in-frame clones are kept and a portion is missing. The sample lists around 190,000 clones, roughly 77% occurring once. Findings and limits, study-wide: Prediction of most subjects' HLA-A and HLA-B alleles by TCR beta sequences was reportedly accurate. Sequencing artifact likely explains a cluster of highly shared sequence variants. Three chains linked to CMV were shown in vitro to be specific for CMV antigens. An assumption of roughly uniform sequencing depth across donors underlay the presence/absence analyses.

A word on this clone: Its antigen remains unidentified. An end of the junction differs from the germline gene, which may be a read error.

The CDR3 is 15 amino acids. CDR1 is SEHNR, CDR2 FQNEAQ, per germline (reference sequence). V and J are TRBV7-9 and TRBJ2-7; D is uncertain. The sequence was collected from a man aged 25 to 40 in good health and CMV-seropositive. The sequenced material came from PBMCs. In nucleotides, the CDR3 is TGTGCCAGCAGCTTAATTCGAAGGAGCCTCTACGAGCAGCACTTC. Its protein is CASSLIRRSLYEQHF. Full variable domain (outside the CDR3, taken from reference TRBV7-9 and TRBJ2-7): DTGVSQNPRHKITKRGQNVTFRCDPISEHNRLYWYRQTLGQGPEFLTYFQNEAQLEKSRLLSDRFSAERPKGSFSTLEIQRTEQGDSAMYLCASSLIRRSLYEQHFGPGTRLTVT.